The present T cell receptor beta chain was sequenced within a study of blood T cell repertoires in COVID-19. Across the study: COVID-19 samples, acute and convalescent, were from the United States, Italy and Spain. PBMCs, B-cell-depleted T cells, or T cells were the source of the cDNA or gDNA that made up the material.

The Seattle site enrolled patients during active infection and followed them longitudinally. In the source study's methods: Amplification of reference gene primers was used by the study to estimate nucleated cell counts. Generated by immunoSEQ multiplex PCR, the TCRdb table keeps only in-frame clones and is missing some. Clone size and the V and J calls come from that table; the DNA yielded D and trimming. The data contain roughly 350,000 clones, about 87% of them singletons. Sequencing input: peripheral blood. This receptor was identified in a woman aged 50 to 60 with COVID-19, enrolled during active disease.

The CDR3 DNA sequence: TGTGCCACCAGCAGAGACGCGAGTACAGATACGCAGTATTTT. Amino acids: CATSRDASTDTQYF. The chain is built from TRBV15 and TRBJ2-3; D unresolved. The CDR3 sequence is 14 residues long. Per germline, CDR1 LNHNV and CDR2 YYDKDF (reference sequence). Trimming stripped 0 bases from V and 3 bases from J, with 7 bases between.